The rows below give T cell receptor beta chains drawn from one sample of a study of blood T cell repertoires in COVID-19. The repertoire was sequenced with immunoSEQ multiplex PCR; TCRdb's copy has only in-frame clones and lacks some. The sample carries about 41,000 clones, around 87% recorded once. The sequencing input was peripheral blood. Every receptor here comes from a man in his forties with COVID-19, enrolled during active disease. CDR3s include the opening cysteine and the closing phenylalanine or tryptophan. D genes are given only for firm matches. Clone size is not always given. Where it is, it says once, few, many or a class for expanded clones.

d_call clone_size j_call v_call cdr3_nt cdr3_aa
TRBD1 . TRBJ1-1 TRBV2 TGTGCTAGTGGGGACAGACACACTGAAGCTTTCTTT CASGDRHTEAFF
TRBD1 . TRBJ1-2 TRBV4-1 TGCGCCAGCAGCCAAGGGACAGGGGGAGGCTACACCTTC CASSQGTGGGYTF
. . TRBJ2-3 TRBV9 TGTGCCAGCAGCGTAGGAGCCTCGCAGATCGGGGATACGCAGTATTTT CASSVGASQIGDTQYF
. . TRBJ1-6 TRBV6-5 TGTGCCAGCAGGACCACAGGGAACGGGCCCCTCCACTTT CASRTTGNGPLHF
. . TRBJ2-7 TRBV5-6 TGTGCCAGCAGCTTGTTTTCCCCGGCCTACGAGCAGTACTTC CASSLFSPAYEQYF
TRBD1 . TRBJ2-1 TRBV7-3 TGTGCCAGCAGCGCCCGGGGACAGCCTACTAATGAGCAGTTCTTC CASSARGQPTNEQFF
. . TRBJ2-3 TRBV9 TGTGCCAGCAGCGTAGGGGGGCAAGGGGCGGCAGATACGCAGTATTTT CASSVGGQGAADTQYF
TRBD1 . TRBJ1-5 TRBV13 TGTGCCAGCAGCCCCGGACAGGGCAATCAGCCCCAGCATTTT CASSPGQGNQPQHF
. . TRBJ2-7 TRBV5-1 TGCGCCAGCAGCTCCCCCCTAGGGCTAGCACCCTACGAGCAGTACTTC CASSSPLGLAPYEQYF
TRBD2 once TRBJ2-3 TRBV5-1 TGCGCCAGCAGCTTGGGCACCGGGACTAGCGGGAGGAGCACAGATACGCAGTATTTT CASSLGTGTSGRSTDTQYF
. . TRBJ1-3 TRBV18 TGTGCCAGCTCTCTGGAGGGGAAAAACACCATATATTTT CASSLEGKNTIYF
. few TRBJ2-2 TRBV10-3 TGTGCCATCAGCTACAGGGTTTCCGGGGAGCTGTTTTTT CAISYRVSGELFF
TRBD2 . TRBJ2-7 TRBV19 TGTGCCAGTAGTATCTCGGCTAGCGGGGGAATGTACGAGCAGTACTTC CASSISASGGMYEQYF
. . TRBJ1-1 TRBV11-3 TGTGCCAGCTCCAGGGCGGTAAACATGAACACTGAAGCTTTCTTT CASSRAVNMNTEAFF
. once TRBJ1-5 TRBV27 TGTGCCAGCAGTTTAACGAGGCCGCGGGGTTTTTGGGATCAGCCCCAGCATTTT CASSLTRPRGFWDQPQHF
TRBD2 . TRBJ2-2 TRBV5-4 TGTGCCAGCCAAACCAGCGGGAGCACCGGGGAGCTGTTTTTT CASQTSGSTGELFF
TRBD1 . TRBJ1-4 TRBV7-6 TGTGCCAGCAGCCCCGGACAGGGAGGGGGAGCTAATGAAAAACTGTTTTTT CASSPGQGGGANEKLFF
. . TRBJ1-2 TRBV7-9 TGTGCCAGCAGCTTAGAATTATGGCAGTACACCTTC CASSLELWQYTF